This entry is about one TCR beta chain. Germline V gene sequence: CDR1 ENHRY, CDR2 SYGVKD. The CDR3 contains 12 residues. Trimming stripped 6 bases from V and 3 bases from J, with 9 bases between. TCR analog templates of synthetic origin were spiked into each PCR. The table came from immunoSEQ multiplex PCR; TCRdb's copy has only in-frame clones and leaves some out. The sample includes approximately 51,000 clones, roughly 86% of them seen just once. The data stem from a study of PD-L1 blockade in urothelial cancer. The overall study: In 2014 therapy began: atezolizumab 1,200 mg intravenously every 3 weeks. It was at 3 weeks (second dose) and 6 weeks after treatment start that blood was analyzed.

The receptor was derived from a man aged 55-75 years with urothelial cancer. Material: PBMCs, obtained around atezolizumab (anti-PD-L1) treatment. This rearrangement joins TRBV10-3 to TRBJ2-7, with D maybe TRBD1 (6 bases). The CDR3 coding sequence is TGTGCCATCAGCATACAGGGCTACGAGCAGTACTTC. As protein: CAISIQGYEQYF.